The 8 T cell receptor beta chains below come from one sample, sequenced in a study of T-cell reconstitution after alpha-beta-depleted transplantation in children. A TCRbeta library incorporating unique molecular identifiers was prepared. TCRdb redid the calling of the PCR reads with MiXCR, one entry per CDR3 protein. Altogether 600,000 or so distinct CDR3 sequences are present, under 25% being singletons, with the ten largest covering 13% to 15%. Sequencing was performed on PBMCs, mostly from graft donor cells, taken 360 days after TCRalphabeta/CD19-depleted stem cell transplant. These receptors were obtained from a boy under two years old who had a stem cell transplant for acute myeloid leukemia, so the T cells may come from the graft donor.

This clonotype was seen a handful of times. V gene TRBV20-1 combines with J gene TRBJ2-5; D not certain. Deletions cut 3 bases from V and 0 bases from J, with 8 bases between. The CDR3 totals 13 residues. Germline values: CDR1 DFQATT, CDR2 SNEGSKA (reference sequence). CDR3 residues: CSARGWYQETQYF. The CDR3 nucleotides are TGCAGTGCTAGGGGGTGGTACCAAGAGACCCAGTACTTC.

The chain's CDR3 is CASSLGQPHGYTF. The CDR3, as DNA: TGTGCCAGCAGTTTGGGGCAGCCCCACGGCTACACCTTC. The V and J genes are TRBV12-3 or TRBV12-4 and TRBJ1-2, with D perhaps matching TRBD1 (5 bases). V lost 3 bases and J 8 bases, leaving 13 bases between the germline ends. CDR3 size: 13 residues.

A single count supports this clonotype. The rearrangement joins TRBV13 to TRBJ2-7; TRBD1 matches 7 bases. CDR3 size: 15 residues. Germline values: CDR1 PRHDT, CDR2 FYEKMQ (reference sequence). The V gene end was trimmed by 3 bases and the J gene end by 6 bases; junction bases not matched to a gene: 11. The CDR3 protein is CASSFTGEYLCEQYF. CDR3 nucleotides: TGTGCCAGCAGCTTCACAGGGGAGTATCTCTGCGAGCAGTACTTC.

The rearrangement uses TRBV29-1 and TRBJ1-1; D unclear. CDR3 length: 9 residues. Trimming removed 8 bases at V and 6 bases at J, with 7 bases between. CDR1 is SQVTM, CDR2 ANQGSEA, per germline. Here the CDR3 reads CSFRPEAFF. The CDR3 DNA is TGCAGCTTTCGGCCTGAAGCTTTCTTT.

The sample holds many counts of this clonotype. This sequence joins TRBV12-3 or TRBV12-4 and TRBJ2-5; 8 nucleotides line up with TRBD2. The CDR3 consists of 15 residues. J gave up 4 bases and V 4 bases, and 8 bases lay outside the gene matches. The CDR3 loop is CASSSGGPVPETQYF. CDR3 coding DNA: TGTGCCAGCAGTTCGGGGGGGCCCGTCCCAGAGACCCAGTACTTC.

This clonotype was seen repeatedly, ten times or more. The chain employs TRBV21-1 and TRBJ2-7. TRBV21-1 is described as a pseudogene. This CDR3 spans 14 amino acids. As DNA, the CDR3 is TGTGCCAGCAGCAAAAACAGACCCTTTTACGAGCAGTACGTC. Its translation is CASSKNRPFYEQYV.

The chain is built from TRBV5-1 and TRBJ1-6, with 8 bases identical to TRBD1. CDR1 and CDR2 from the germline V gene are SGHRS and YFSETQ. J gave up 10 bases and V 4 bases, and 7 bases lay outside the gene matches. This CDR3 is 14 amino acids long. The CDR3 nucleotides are TGCGCCAGCAGCCCGACAGGGGATGGGTCACCCCTCCACTTT. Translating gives CASSPTGDGSPLHF.

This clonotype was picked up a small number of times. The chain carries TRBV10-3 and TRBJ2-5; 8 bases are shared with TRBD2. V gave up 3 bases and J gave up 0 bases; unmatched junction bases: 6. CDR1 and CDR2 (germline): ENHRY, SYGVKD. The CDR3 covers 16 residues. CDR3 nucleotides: TGTGCCATCAGTGATTTTGGCGGGGGGAACCAAGAGACCCAGTACTTC. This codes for CAISDFGGGNQETQYF.